This entry lists 18 T cell receptor beta chains sequenced from one sample in a study of shared clonotypes between healthy human individuals. The data were produced by immunoSEQ multiplex PCR, yet TCRdb's version contains in-frame clones alone and is incomplete. The sample contains a few million clones, approximately 96% of which appear only once. The sequencing sample was made of naive CD4+ T cells sorted from blood. Subset reported: CD45RA+ positively selected. These receptors originate from a man aged 18 to 29 in good health.

The chain uses TRBV9 and TRBJ1-4, with D possibly being TRBD1 (5 bases). Germline V lookup: CDR1 SGDLS, CDR2 YYNGEE. V dropped 5 bases and J dropped 2 bases, with 16 bases sitting between them. The length of the CDR3 is 16 residues. The CDR3 sequence: CASSPSPGTTNEKLFF. CDR3 coding DNA: TGTGCCAGCAGTCCGAGCCCCGGGACGACTAATGAAAAACTGTTTTTT.

The gene calls are TRBV29-1 and TRBJ1-2; 9 nucleotides align to TRBD1. The CDR3 spans 14 residues. Trimming took 7 bases from V and 7 from J; bases not matched to a gene: 13. Germline CDR1 and CDR2: SQVTM and ANQGSEA. In DNA, the CDR3 is TGCAGCGCATCTGCTACAGGGGGCTGGGGTGGCTACACCTTC. It yields the protein CSASATGGWGGYTF.

This chain links TRBV4-2 with TRBJ2-3; 9 bases align to TRBD2. J gave up 6 bases and V 0 bases, and 13 bases lay outside the gene matches. This CDR3 is built from 18 residues. In germline, CDR1 is LGHNA, CDR2 YNFKEQ. The CDR3 loop reads CASSQDLPVSGGADTQYF. DNA of the CDR3: TGTGCCAGCAGCCAAGATCTCCCGGTTAGCGGGGGAGCGGATACGCAGTATTTT.

This chain links TRBV6-6 with TRBJ1-1; 9 bases line up with TRBD1. The germline V gene has CDR1 MNHNY and CDR2 SVGAGI (reference sequence). Losses at the gene ends were 6 bases for V and 1 base for J; bases not matched to a gene: 6. This CDR3 has 15 amino acids. CDR3 sequence reads: CASRPEGQGNTEAFF. The CDR3 bases are TGTGCCAGCAGGCCCGAGGGACAGGGGAACACTGAAGCTTTCTTT.

A single count supports this clone. Other DNA sequences in the same sample also yield this CDR3. This rearrangement joins TRBV2 to TRBJ1-4; unclear D gene. Germline assignment: CDR1 SNHLY and CDR2 FYNNEI. The ends were cut back, 6 bases at V and 5 bases at J, with 10 bases in the middle. This CDR3 has 13 amino acids. Here the CDR3 reads CASSAGLNEKLFF. The CDR3 DNA sequence: TGTGCCAGCAGCGCTGGGTTAAATGAAAAACTGTTTTTT.

This chain connects TRBV7-2 to TRBJ1-2; D remains ambiguous. The CDR3 is 13 residues long. Trimming took 0 bases from V and 5 from J, leaving 7 bases between them. The germline V gene encodes CDR1 SGHTA and CDR2 FQGNSA. The CDR3 region is CASSLAGPYGYTF. The CDR3 nucleotides are TGTGCCAGCAGCTTAGCGGGCCCTTATGGCTACACCTTC.

A note on this clone: Other DNA sequences in the sample encode the same CDR3. This chain connects TRBV20-1 to TRBJ2-5; the D is unclear. Germline V gene sequence: CDR1 DFQATT, CDR2 SNEGSKA (reference sequence). The CDR3 has 10 amino acids. V lost 5 bases and J lost 4, with 5 bases in between. The chain's CDR3 is CSAAGETQYF. The DNA for the CDR3 is TGCAGTGCTGCAGGAGAGACCCAGTACTTC.

The chain carries TRBV27 and TRBJ2-3, with TRBD1 matching over 7 bases. Per the germline V gene, CDR1 is MNHEY and CDR2 is SMNVEV (reference sequence). The CDR3 loop spans 12 amino acids. Trimming cost V 6 bases and J 7 bases; bases outside gene matches: 4. CDR3 coding DNA: TGTGCCAGCAGCATGGACAGGTATACGCAGTATTTT. This translates into CASSMDRYTQYF.

The sample holds one count of this clone. J is TRBJ2-7 and V is TRBV5-1, with D possibly TRBD1 on 5 matching bases. Between the trimmed V and J ends, which lost 6 bases and 2 bases, there was a span of 21 bases. The CDR3 length is 16 residues. Germline V gene sequence: CDR1 SGHRS, CDR2 YFSETQ. The CDR3 DNA sequence: TGCGCCAGCACTTACTTCGATTGGGGCTCTCCCTACGAGCAGTACTTC. Its translation: CASTYFDWGSPYEQYF.

The chain joins TRBV10-3 to TRBJ2-7; 10 nucleotides line up with TRBD2. With V trimmed by 3 bases and J by 6 bases, 8 bases remained unmatched. Germline V CDR1 and CDR2: ENHRY, SYGVKD. This CDR3 contains 15 residues. The CDR3 DNA is TGTGCCATCAGTGATGGTCTAGCGGGAGTTAGCGAGCAGTACTTC. It is translated as CAISDGLAGVSEQYF.

A note on this clone: The sample has other DNA sequences that encode this CDR3 too. The rearrangement links TRBV4-3 to TRBJ1-2; a weak D match, TRBD1 (5 bases). With 0 bases removed from V and 4 bases from J, the gap between germline ends came to 9 bases. Germline loops: CDR1 LGHNA, CDR2 YSLEER. The CDR3 contains 14 residues. The CDR3 loop is CASSQDQGLYGYTF. CDR3 coding DNA: TGCGCCAGCAGCCAAGATCAGGGACTCTATGGCTACACCTTC.

The CDR3 coding sequence is TGTGCCAGCAGTTTCCGGACTAACTATGGCTACACCTTC. As protein: CASSFRTNYGYTF. This rearrangement joins TRBV27 to TRBJ1-2; D not certain. The CDR3 has 13 amino acids. The V and J ends lost 3 bases and 0 bases respectively, with 5 bases between them. In germline, CDR1 is MNHEY, CDR2 SMNVEV (reference sequence).

The count of this clone is one. V and J are TRBV6-1 and TRBJ1-5; possible D gene TRBD1, 5 bases. V lost 4 bases and J 4 bases, leaving 14 bases between the germline ends. Germline V gene sequence: CDR1 MNHNS, CDR2 SASEGT. The CDR3 sequence is 15 residues long. CDR3 in DNA: TGTGCCAGCAGTGGAAACAGACAGTTTAATCAGCCCCAGCATTTT. Translation gives CASSGNRQFNQPQHF.

The V call is TRBV6-5, the J call TRBJ2-2; D is ambiguous. Germline CDR1 reads MNHEY; CDR2 reads SVGAGI. V was pared by 10 bases and J by 5 bases, with 17 bases between. This CDR3 has 14 amino acids. CDR3 DNA sequence: TGTGCCACCTTACCCTCCCCCCAGACCGGGGAGCTGTTTTTT. This translates into CATLPSPQTGELFF.

The rearrangement links TRBV7-9 to TRBJ1-2; maybe TRBD1 (5 bases). V was trimmed by 4 bases and J by 1 base, leaving 19 bases between them. The CDR3 consists of 17 residues. Germline CDR1 SEHNR, CDR2 FQNEAQ (reference sequence). This CDR3 reads CASSSLGPPGGNYGYTF. The CDR3 DNA reads as TGTGCCAGCAGCTCCCTAGGGCCCCCTGGGGGTAACTATGGCTACACCTTC. The full variable domain, its missing parts supplied by reference TRBV7-9 and TRBJ1-2, is DTGVSQNPRHKITKRGQNVTFRCDPISEHNRLYWYRQTLGQGPEFLTYFQNEAQLEKSRLLSDRFSAERPKGSFSTLEIQRTEQGDSAMYLCASSSLGPPGGNYGYTFGSGTRLTVV.

The V and J genes are TRBV5-1 and TRBJ2-7, with a tentative D call TRBD1 (5 bases). The CDR3 covers 16 residues. With 0 bases removed from V and 1 base from J, the gap between germline ends came to 14 bases. The germline V gene has CDR1 SGHRS and CDR2 YFSETQ. The CDR3 coding sequence is TGCGCCAGCAGCTTGGACCCGACAGAGCAATCCTACGAGCAGTACTTC. Its protein product is CASSLDPTEQSYEQYF.

The rearrangement links TRBV5-1 to TRBJ1-2, with D possibly being TRBD1 (6 bases). CDR3 size: 16 residues. Between the trimmed V and J ends, which lost 2 bases and 0 bases, there was a span of 14 bases. CDR1 is SGHRS and CDR2 is YFSETQ in the germline V gene. For the CDR3, the DNA is TGCGCCAGCAGCTTCGGCAGGGGCGAACCTAACTATGGCTACACCTTC. It translates to CASSFGRGEPNYGYTF.

The chain joins TRBV7-9 to TRBJ2-3; TRBD2 matches 8 bases. Looked up from germline, CDR1 is SEHNR and CDR2 is FQNEAQ (reference sequence). The CDR3 length is 16 residues. V lost 11 bases, J lost 3 bases, and 16 bases stayed unmatched. DNA for the CDR3: TGTGCCTCCAAATCCCCCGCCGGACTAGCAACAGATACGCAGTATTTT. This encodes CASKSPAGLATDTQYF.